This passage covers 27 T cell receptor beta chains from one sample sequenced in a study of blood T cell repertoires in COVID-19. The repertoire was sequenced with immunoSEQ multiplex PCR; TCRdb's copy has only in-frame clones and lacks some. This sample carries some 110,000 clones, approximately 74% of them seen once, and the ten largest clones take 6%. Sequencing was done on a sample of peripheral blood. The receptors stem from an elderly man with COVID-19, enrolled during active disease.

CDR3 region: CAWSVGREGAGELFF. The CDR3 DNA reads as TGTGCCTGGAGTGTGGGGCGGGAGGGCGCCGGGGAGCTGTTTTTT. The rearrangement joins TRBV30 to TRBJ2-2, with 9 bases aligning to TRBD2. Germline-derived CDR1 and CDR2 are GTSNPN and SVGIG (reference sequence). The CDR3 extends over 15 amino acids. V shed 0 bases, J shed 6 bases, and the junction held 5 bases outside the gene matches.

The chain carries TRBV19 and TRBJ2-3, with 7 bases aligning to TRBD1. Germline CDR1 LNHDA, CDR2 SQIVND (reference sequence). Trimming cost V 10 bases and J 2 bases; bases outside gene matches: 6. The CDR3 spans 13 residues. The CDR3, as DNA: TGTGCCACCAAGACAGGGCACACAGATACGCAGTATTTT. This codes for CATKTGHTDTQYF. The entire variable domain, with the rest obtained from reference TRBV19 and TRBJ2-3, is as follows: DGGITQSPKYLFRKEGQNVTLSCEQNLNHDAMYWYRQDPGQGLRLIYYSQIVNDFQKGDIAEGYSVSREKKESFPLTVTSAQKNPTAFYLCATKTGHTDTQYFGPGTRLTVL.

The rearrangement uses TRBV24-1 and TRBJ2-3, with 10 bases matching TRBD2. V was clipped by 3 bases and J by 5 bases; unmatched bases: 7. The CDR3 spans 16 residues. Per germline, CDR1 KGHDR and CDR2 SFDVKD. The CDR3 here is CATSDARAGGIDTQYF. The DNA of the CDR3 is TGTGCCACCAGTGATGCTCGAGCGGGAGGGATAGATACGCAGTATTTT.

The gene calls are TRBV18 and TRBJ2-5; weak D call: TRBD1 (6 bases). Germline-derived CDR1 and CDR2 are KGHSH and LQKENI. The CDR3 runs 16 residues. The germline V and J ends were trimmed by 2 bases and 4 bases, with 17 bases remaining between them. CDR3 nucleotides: TGTGCCAGCTCACCATCCGGGCTACAGGGCCTAGAGACCCAGTACTTC. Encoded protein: CASSPSGLQGLETQYF.

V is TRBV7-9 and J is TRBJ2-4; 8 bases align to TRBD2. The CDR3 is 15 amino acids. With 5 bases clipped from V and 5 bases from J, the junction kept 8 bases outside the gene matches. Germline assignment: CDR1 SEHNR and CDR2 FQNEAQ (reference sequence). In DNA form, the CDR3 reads TGTGCCAGCAGCCCCATGGGACTAGGTGAAAACATTCAGTACTTC. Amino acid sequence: CASSPMGLGENIQYF.

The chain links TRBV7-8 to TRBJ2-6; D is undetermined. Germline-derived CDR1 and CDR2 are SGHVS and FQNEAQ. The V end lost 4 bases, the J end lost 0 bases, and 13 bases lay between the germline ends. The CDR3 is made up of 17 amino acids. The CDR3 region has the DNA TGTGCCAGCAGCTCGGGTTTCATATCCTCTGGGGCCAACGTCCTGACTTTC. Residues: CASSSGFISSGANVLTF.

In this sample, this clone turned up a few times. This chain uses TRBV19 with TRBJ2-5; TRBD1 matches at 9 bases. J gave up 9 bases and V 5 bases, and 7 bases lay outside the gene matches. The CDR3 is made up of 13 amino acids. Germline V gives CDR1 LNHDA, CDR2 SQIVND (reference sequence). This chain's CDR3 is CASSAGTGLPQYF. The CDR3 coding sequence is TGTGCCAGTAGTGCCGGGACAGGGCTACCCCAGTACTTC.

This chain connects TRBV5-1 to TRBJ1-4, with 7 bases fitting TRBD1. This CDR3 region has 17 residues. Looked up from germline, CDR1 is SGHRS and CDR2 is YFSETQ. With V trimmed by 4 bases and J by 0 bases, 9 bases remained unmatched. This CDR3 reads CASSGETGRSTNEKLFF. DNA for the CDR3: TGCGCCAGCAGCGGAGAGACAGGGCGTTCAACTAATGAAAAACTGTTTTTT. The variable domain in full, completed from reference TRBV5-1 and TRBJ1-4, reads KAGVTQTPRYLIKTRGQQVTLSCSPISGHRSVSWYQQTPGQGLQFLFEYFSETQRNKGNFPGRFSGRQFSNSRSEMNVSTLELGDSALYLCASSGETGRSTNEKLFFGSGTQLSVL.

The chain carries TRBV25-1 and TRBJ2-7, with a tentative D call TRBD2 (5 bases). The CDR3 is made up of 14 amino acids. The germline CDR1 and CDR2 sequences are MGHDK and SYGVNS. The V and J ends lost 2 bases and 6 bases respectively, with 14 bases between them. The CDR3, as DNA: TGTGCCAGCAGTGAAGATTCACGGGGTCCCGAGCAGTACTTC. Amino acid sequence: CASSEDSRGPEQYF.

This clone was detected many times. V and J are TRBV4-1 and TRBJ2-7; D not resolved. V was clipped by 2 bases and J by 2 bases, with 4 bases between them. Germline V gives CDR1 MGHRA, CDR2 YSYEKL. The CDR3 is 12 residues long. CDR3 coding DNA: TGCGCCAGCAGCCAACCTCCCTACGAGCAGTACTTC. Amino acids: CASSQPPYEQYF.

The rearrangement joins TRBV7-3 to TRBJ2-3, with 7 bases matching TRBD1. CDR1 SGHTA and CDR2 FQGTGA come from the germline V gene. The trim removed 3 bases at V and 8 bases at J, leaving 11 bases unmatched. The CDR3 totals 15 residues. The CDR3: CASSFYRDSFGTQYF. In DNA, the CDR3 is TGTGCCAGCAGCTTTTACCGGGACAGTTTTGGTACGCAGTATTTT.

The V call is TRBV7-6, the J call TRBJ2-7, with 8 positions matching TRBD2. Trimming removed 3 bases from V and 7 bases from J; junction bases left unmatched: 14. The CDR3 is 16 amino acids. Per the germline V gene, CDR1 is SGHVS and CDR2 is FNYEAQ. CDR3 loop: CASSLASGSSTGEQYF. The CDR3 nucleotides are TGTGCCAGCAGCTTGGCCAGCGGGAGTAGTACGGGGGAGCAGTACTTC.

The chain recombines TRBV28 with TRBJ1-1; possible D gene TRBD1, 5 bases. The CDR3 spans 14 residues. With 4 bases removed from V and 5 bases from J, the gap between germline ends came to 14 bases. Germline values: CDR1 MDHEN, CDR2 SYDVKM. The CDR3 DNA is TGTGCCAGCAGTTCTCCGGGGGGGTGGACTGAAGCTTTCTTT. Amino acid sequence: CASSSPGGWTEAFF.

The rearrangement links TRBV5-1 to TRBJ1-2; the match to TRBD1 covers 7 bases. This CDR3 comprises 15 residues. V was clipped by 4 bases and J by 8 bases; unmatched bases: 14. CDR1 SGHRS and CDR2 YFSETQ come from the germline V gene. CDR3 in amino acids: CASSPMETGIMGYTF. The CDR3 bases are TGCGCCAGCAGCCCAATGGAGACAGGGATAATGGGCTACACCTTC. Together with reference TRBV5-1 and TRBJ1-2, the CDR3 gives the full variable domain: KAGVTQTPRYLIKTRGQQVTLSCSPISGHRSVSWYQQTPGQGLQFLFEYFSETQRNKGNFPGRFSGRQFSNSRSEMNVSTLELGDSALYLCASSPMETGIMGYTFGSGTRLTVV.

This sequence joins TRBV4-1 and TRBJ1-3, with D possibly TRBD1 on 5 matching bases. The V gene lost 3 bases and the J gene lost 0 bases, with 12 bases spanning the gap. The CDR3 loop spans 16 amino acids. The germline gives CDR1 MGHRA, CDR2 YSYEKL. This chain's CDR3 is CASSHYDRDSGNTIYF. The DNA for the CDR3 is TGCGCCAGCAGCCATTATGACAGAGACTCTGGAAACACCATATATTTT.

The CDR3 coding sequence is TGTGCCAGCACGGTAGCGGCTCCCAACTACAATGAGCAGTTCTTC. Protein product: CASTVAAPNYNEQFF. The chain combines TRBV27 with TRBJ2-1, with D possibly being TRBD2 (6 bases). Germline V gene sequence: CDR1 MNHEY, CDR2 SMNVEV (reference sequence). The V and J ends lost 7 bases and 3 bases respectively, with 16 bases between them. CDR3 length: 15 residues.

CDR3 region: CSVEDGGGGAFF. CDR3 coding DNA: TGCAGCGTTGAAGACGGGGGTGGCGGAGCTTTCTTT. The chain uses TRBV29-1 and TRBJ1-1, with D maybe TRBD1 (5 bases). Germline values: CDR1 SQVTM, CDR2 ANQGSEA. Trimming removed 0 bases at V and 10 bases at J, with 12 bases between. This CDR3 has 12 amino acids.

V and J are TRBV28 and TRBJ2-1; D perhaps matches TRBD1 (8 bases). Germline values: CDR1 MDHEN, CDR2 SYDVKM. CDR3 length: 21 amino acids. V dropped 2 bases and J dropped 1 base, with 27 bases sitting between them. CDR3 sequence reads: CASSLLHYRGGRELSYNEQFF. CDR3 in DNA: TGTGCCAGCAGTTTACTACATTACAGGGGGGGGCGGGAGTTATCCTACAATGAGCAGTTCTTC.

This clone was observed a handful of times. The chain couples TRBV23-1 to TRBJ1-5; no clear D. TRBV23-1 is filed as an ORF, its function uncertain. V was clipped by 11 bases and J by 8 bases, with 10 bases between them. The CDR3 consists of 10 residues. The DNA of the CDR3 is TGCGCCGGACTGCCCAAGCCCCAGCATTTT. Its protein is CAGLPKPQHF.

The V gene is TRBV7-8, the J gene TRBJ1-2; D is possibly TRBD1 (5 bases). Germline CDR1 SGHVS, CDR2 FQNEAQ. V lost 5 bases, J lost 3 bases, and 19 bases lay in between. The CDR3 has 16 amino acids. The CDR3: CASSAPGRGSDYGYTF. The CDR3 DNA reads TGTGCCAGCAGCGCACCGGGGAGGGGATCGGACTATGGCTACACCTTC.

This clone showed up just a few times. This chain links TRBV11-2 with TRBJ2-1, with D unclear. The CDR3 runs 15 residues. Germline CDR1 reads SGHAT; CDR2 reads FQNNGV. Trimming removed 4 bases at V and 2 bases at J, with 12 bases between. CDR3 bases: TGTGCCAGCAGCTGGCACGCGGAGACCTACAATGAGCAGTTCTTC. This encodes CASSWHAETYNEQFF.

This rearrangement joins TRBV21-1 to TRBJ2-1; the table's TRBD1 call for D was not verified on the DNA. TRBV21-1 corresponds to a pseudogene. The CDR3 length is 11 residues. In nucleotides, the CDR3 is TGTGCCAGCGTAGGGGTCAATGAGCAGTTCTTC. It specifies CASVGVNEQFF.

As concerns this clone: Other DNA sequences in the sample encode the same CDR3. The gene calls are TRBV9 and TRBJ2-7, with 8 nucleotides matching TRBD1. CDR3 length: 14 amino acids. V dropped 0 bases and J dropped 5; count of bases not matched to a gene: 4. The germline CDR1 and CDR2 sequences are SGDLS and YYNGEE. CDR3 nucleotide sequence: TGTGCCAGCAGCGTAGTTGGACAGGGCGACGAGCAGTACTTC. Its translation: CASSVVGQGDEQYF.

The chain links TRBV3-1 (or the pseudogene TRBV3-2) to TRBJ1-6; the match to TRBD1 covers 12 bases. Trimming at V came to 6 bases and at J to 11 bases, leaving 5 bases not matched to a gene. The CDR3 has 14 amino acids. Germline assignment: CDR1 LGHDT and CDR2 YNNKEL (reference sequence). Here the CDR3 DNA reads TGTGCCAGCAGAGGGACAGGGGGCTCGGCACCCCTCCACTTT. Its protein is CASRGTGGSAPLHF.

CDR3 in DNA: TGTGCCAGCAGCTTGTATAACTCCTACAATGAGCAGTTCTTC. Protein: CASSLYNSYNEQFF. The rearrangement links TRBV7-8 to TRBJ2-1; D gene uncertain. The germline gives CDR1 SGHVS, CDR2 FQNEAQ. The CDR3 is 14 residues long. V was clipped by 3 bases and J by 0 bases, with 6 bases between them.

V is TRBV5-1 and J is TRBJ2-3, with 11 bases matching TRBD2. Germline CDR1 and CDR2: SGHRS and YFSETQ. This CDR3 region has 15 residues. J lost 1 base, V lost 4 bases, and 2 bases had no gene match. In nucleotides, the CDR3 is TGCGCCAGCAGCGTACTAGCGGGAGGCACAGATACGCAGTATTTT. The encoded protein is CASSVLAGGTDTQYF.

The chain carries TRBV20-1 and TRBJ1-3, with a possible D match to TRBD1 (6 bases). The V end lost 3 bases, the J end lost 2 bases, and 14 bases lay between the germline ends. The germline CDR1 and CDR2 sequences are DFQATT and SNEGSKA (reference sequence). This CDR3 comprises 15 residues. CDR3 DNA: TGCAGTGCTAGTCGTAATAACAGGGCTGGAAACACCATATATTTT. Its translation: CSASRNNRAGNTIYF.